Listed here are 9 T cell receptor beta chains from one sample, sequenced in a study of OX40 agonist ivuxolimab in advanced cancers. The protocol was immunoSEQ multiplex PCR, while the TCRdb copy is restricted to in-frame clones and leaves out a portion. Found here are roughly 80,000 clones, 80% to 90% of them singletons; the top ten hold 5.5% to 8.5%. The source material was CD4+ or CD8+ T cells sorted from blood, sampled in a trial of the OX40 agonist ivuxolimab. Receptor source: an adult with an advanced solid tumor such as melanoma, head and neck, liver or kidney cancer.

CDR3 residues: CASIGTESLDEQFF. Written as DNA, the CDR3 is TGTGCCAGCATAGGGACAGAAAGCCTCGATGAGCAGTTCTTC. V and J are TRBV27 and TRBJ2-1; TRBD1 matches 7 bases. Germline V CDR1 and CDR2: MNHEY, SMNVEV (reference sequence). J gave up 8 bases and V 7 bases, and 11 bases lay outside the gene matches. The CDR3 runs to 14 residues.

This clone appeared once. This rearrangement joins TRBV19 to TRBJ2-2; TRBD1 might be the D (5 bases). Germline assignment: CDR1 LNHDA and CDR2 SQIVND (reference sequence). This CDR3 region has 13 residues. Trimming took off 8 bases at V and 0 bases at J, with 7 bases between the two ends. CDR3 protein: CASQGTNTGELFF. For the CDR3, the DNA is TGTGCCAGTCAGGGCACGAACACCGGGGAGCTGTTTTTT.

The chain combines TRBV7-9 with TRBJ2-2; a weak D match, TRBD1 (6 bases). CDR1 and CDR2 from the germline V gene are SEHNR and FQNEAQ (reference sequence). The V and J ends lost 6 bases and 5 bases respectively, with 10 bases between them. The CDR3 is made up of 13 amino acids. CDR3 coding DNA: TGTGCCAGCAGACCTGGACAGACCGGGGAGCTGTTTTTT. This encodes CASRPGQTGELFF.

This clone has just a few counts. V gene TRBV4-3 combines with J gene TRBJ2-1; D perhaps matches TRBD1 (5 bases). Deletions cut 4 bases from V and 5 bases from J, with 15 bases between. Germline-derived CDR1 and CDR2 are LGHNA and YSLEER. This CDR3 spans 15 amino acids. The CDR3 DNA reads TGCGCCAGCAGCCTCTCTACCGTAGGGGACAATGAGCAGTTCTTC. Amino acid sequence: CASSLSTVGDNEQFF.

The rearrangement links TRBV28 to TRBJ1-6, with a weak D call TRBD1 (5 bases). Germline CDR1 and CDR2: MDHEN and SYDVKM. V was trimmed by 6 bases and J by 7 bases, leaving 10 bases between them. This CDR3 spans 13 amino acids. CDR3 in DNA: TGTGCCAGCAGACCACAGGAAAATTCACCCCTCCACTTT. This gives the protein CASRPQENSPLHF.

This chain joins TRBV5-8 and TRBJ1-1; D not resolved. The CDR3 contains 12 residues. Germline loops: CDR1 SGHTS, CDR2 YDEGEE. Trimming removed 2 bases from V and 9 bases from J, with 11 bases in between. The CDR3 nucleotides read TGTGCCAGCAGCTTTACTAACCGAAAAGCTTTCTTT. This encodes CASSFTNRKAFF.

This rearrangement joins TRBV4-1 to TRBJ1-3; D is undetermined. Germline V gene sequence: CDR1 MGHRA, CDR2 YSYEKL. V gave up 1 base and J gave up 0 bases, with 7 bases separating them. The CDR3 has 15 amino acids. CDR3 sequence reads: CASSQVVTSGNTIYF. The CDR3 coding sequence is TGCGCCAGCAGCCAAGTGGTTACCTCTGGAAACACCATATATTTT.

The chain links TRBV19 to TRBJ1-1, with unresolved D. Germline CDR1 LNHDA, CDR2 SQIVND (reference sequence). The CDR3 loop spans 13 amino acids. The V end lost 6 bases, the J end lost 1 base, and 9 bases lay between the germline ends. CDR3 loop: CASRNPGNTEAFF. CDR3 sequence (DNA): TGTGCCAGTAGGAATCCAGGGAACACTGAAGCTTTCTTT.

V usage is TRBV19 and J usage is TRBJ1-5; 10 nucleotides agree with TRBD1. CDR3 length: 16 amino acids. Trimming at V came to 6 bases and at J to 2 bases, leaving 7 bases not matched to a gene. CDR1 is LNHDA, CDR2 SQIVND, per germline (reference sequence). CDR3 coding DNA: TGTGCCAGTAGCAGACAGGGGGCCGGAGGCAATCAGCCCCAGCATTTT. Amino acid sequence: CASSRQGAGGNQPQHF.